This T cell receptor (beta chain) came from a study of CD8+CD57+ T cells in acquired aplastic anemia. The wider study: The mean DNA yield obtained from sorted CD4+ and CD8+ cells came to approximately 3.2 ug. Healthy donors yielded some 11 million CD4+ cell reads on average.

General study points: Shared by patients and controls, twenty-nine CD8+ CDR3s were abundant in patients. For CD8+ Simpson's diversity, patients and controls showed no significant difference.

Genomic DNA acted as the template from which TCR beta VDJ combination and CDR3 sequence profiling were carried out. TCRdb re-called the reads with MiXCR, one entry per CDR3 protein. The sample lists 200,000 to 250,000 distinct CDR3 sequences; over 60% were seen once. V lost 0 bases, J lost 7 bases, and 9 bases stayed unmatched. Germline V gene lookup returns CDR1 LGHNA and CDR2 YNFKEQ. The CDR3 runs 16 residues. This clonotype was detected many times. The antigen is not known. The V call is TRBV4-2, the J call TRBJ2-3, with 8 bases fitting TRBD2. The clonotype comes from a human donor in good health. Sample: sorted CD4+, CD8+, or CD8+CD57+ T cells (not recorded which) from PBMCs. CDR3 nucleotide sequence: TGTGCCAGCAGCCAAGAGACCCCGGGAGGGCCTAATACGCAGTATTTT. Its protein is CASSQETPGGPNTQYF.